What follows are 25 T cell receptor beta chains derived from one specimen sequenced in a study of OX40 agonist ivuxolimab in advanced cancers. Produced via immunoSEQ multiplex PCR; TCRdb's table is partial and in-frame only. The sample has roughly 75,000 clones; about nine tenths are singletons. The source material was CD4+ or CD8+ T cells sorted from blood, sampled in a trial of the OX40 agonist ivuxolimab. These receptors were obtained from an adult with an advanced solid tumor such as melanoma, head and neck, liver or kidney cancer.

J is TRBJ1-5 and V is TRBV19; D is unclear. There are 13 residues in the CDR3. V was trimmed by 5 bases and J by 1 base, leaving 6 bases between them. In germline, CDR1 is LNHDA, CDR2 SQIVND (reference sequence). The CDR3 nucleotides read TGTGCCAGTAGTCTGAAGAGCAATCAGCCCCAGCATTTT. This gives the protein CASSLKSNQPQHF.

The DNA for the CDR3 is TGTGCCATCAGGCGGCTCCAGGGGGGGTCTGAAGCTTTCTTT. Its translation: CAIRRLQGGSEAFF. V gene TRBV10-3 combines with J gene TRBJ1-1; 7 bases agree with TRBD1. Trimming took 6 bases from V and 6 from J; bases not matched to a gene: 10. CDR3 size: 14 residues. Germline values: CDR1 ENHRY, CDR2 SYGVKD.

The chain couples TRBV4-1 to TRBJ1-1; D is unresolved. CDR1 is MGHRA and CDR2 is YSYEKL in the germline V gene. The CDR3 is made up of 16 amino acids. V was shortened by 3 bases and J by 0 bases, with 14 bases between the two germline ends. The CDR3 nucleotides are TGCGCCAGCAGCCAGACGCAGAGGCACCTGAACACTGAAGCTTTCTTT. This gives the protein CASSQTQRHLNTEAFF.

V usage is TRBV18 and J usage is TRBJ2-1, with 14 bases that match TRBD2. The CDR3 is 16 residues long. Germline values: CDR1 KGHSH, CDR2 LQKENI. Losses at the gene ends were 0 bases for V and 8 bases for J; bases not matched to a gene: 3. Here the CDR3 DNA reads TGTGCCAGCTCACCACCGAGGACTAGCGGGGGGCATGAGCAGTTCTTC. Protein: CASSPPRTSGGHEQFF.

This rearrangement joins TRBV28 to TRBJ2-1; 7 bases match TRBD1. The CDR3 has 15 residues. CDR1 MDHEN and CDR2 SYDVKM come from the germline V gene. With 2 bases clipped from V and 4 bases from J, the junction kept 5 bases outside the gene matches. The CDR3 nucleotides are TGTGCCAGCAGTTTAGGGCCAGGGGGTTACAATGAGCAGTTCTTC. This translates into CASSLGPGGYNEQFF. The entire variable domain, with the rest obtained from reference TRBV28 and TRBJ2-1, is as follows: DVKVTQSSRYLVKRTGEKVFLECVQDMDHENMFWYRQDPGLGLRLIYFSYDVKMKEKGDIPEGYSVSREKKERFSLILESASTNQTSMYLCASSLGPGGYNEQFFGPGTRLTVL.

The chain joins TRBV29-1 to TRBJ2-1; 14 nucleotides agree with TRBD2. V shed 0 bases, J shed 8 bases, and the junction held 6 bases outside the gene matches. Germline V gene data show CDR1 as SQVTM and CDR2 as ANQGSEA. This CDR3 is built from 16 residues. The CDR3 loop reads CSVEETSGGASDEQFF. CDR3 bases: TGCAGCGTTGAAGAGACTAGCGGGGGGGCCAGCGATGAGCAGTTCTTC.

The chain joins TRBV6-5 to TRBJ1-2, with 9 positions matching TRBD1. Trimming at V came to 8 bases and at J to 6 bases, leaving 7 bases not matched to a gene. Germline V gene lookup returns CDR1 MNHEY and CDR2 SVGAGI. The CDR3 is 13 amino acids. The CDR3 region has the DNA TGTGCCAGCCTGGACAGGGGAAGGGATGGCTACACCTTC. This encodes CASLDRGRDGYTF.

In this sample, this clone turned up a few times. The CDR3 nucleotides are TGTGCCAGCAGCCCCCGGGGCGGGGGGCAGTCCGGGGAGCTGTTTTTT. Residues: CASSPRGGGQSGELFF. The gene calls are TRBV13 and TRBJ2-2; 8 bases are shared with TRBD2. CDR3 length: 16 amino acids. Per the germline V gene, CDR1 is PRHDT and CDR2 is FYEKMQ (reference sequence). The junction had 11 bases not matched to a gene; V was cut back by 5 bases and J by 6 bases. The entire variable domain, with the rest obtained from reference TRBV13 and TRBJ2-2, is as follows: AAGVIQSPRHLIKEKRETATLKCYPIPRHDTVYWYQQGPGQDPQFLISFYEKMQSDKGSIPDRFSAQQFSDYHSELNMSSLELGDSALYFCASSPRGGGQSGELFFGEGSRLTVL.

This clone was seen a single time. V is TRBV9 and J is TRBJ2-3, with 12 bases matching TRBD2. Germline CDR1 SGDLS, CDR2 YYNGEE. J lost 2 bases, V lost 0 bases, and 7 bases had no gene match. There are 18 residues in the CDR3. DNA of the CDR3: TGTGCCAGCAGCGTAGTCCCCACTAGCGGGGGGTACACAGATACGCAGTATTTT. This translates into CASSVVPTSGGYTDTQYF.

The chain carries TRBV28 and TRBJ2-7; TRBD1 agrees at 7 bases. The CDR3 runs 14 residues. The germline gives CDR1 MDHEN, CDR2 SYDVKM. V lost 7 bases and J lost 2; bases outside the gene matches: 8. The CDR3 here is CASTKPGQPYEQYF. The CDR3 bases are TGTGCCAGCACCAAACCGGGACAGCCCTACGAGCAGTACTTC.

This sequence joins TRBV19 and TRBJ2-5; maybe TRBD1 (6 bases). The J call could be wrong; TRBJ2-7 is a better fit for the DNA end. The germline gives CDR1 LNHDA, CDR2 SQIVND (reference sequence). The length of the CDR3 is 12 residues. The CDR3 region has the DNA TGTGCCAGTAGTGGGACACCCTACGAGCAGTACTTC. Its protein product is CASSGTPYEQYF.

This CDR3 reads CASSQDPGGNSPLHF. CDR3 DNA sequence: TGTGCCAGCAGCCAAGATCCAGGGGGTAATTCACCCCTCCACTTT. The rearrangement uses TRBV4-2 and TRBJ1-6; 7 positions agree with TRBD1. Trimming removed 0 bases from V and 6 bases from J; junction bases left unmatched: 2. CDR1 and CDR2 (germline): LGHNA, YNFKEQ. The length of the CDR3 is 15 residues.

The chain carries TRBV9 and TRBJ1-3; a possible D gene is TRBD1 (6 bases). This CDR3 contains 16 residues. V was cut by 1 base and J by 0 bases, with 11 bases left in between. Per the germline V gene, CDR1 is SGDLS and CDR2 is YYNGEE. The CDR3 region has the DNA TGTGCCAGCAGCGTACGACCAGGGGACTCTGGAAACACCATATATTTT. It yields the protein CASSVRPGDSGNTIYF.

V is TRBV9 and J is TRBJ2-2; TRBD2 aligns across 7 bases. There are 15 residues in the CDR3. The V gene's germline CDR1 is SGDLS and CDR2 YYNGEE. After removal of 4 bases from V and 3 bases from J, the junction contained 6 bases not matched to a gene. CDR3 loop: CASSSRLADTGELFF. The CDR3 coding sequence is TGTGCCAGCAGCTCGAGACTAGCTGACACCGGGGAGCTGTTTTTT.

The rearrangement links TRBV4-3 to TRBJ2-3; 15 bases line up with TRBD2. This CDR3 is 18 amino acids long. Germline CDR1 reads LGHNA; CDR2 reads YSLEER. The trim removed 2 bases at V and 5 bases at J, leaving 8 bases unmatched. As DNA, the CDR3 is TGCGCCAGCAGCCAAAGGGGACTAGCGGGGGGCGTTGTAGATACGCAGTATTTT. Translated, it gives CASSQRGLAGGVVDTQYF.

In this sample, this clone turned up a few times. V is TRBV10-1 and J is TRBJ1-2; unclear D gene. Germline V gene lookup returns CDR1 WNHNN and CDR2 SYGVQD (reference sequence). The CDR3 loop spans 13 amino acids. Trimming took off 6 bases at V and 4 bases at J, with 12 bases between the two ends. In DNA form, the CDR3 reads TGCGCCAGCAGGGGCCCCGGGGTCTATGGCTACACCTTC. Its translation is CASRGPGVYGYTF.

The chain has TRBV7-9 and TRBJ2-7, with D possibly TRBD2 on 6 matching bases. V lost 5 bases and J lost 5, with 19 bases in between. The CDR3 runs to 15 residues. Germline V CDR1 and CDR2: SEHNR, FQNEAQ (reference sequence). As DNA, the CDR3 is TGTGCCAGCAGCCCGTCCACCCCGGGGGTGGACGAGCAGTACTTC. Translation gives CASSPSTPGVDEQYF.

CDR3 nucleotides: TGCAGCGTAAAAGGACAGGGCACTAACTATGGCTACACCTTC. Residues: CSVKGQGTNYGYTF. This chain uses TRBV29-1 with TRBJ1-2, with 8 bases fitting TRBD1. The CDR3 is 14 amino acids. Per germline, CDR1 SQVTM and CDR2 ANQGSEA. V shed 6 bases, J shed 0 bases, and the junction held 6 bases outside the gene matches.

The rearrangement links TRBV5-1 to TRBJ1-1; the D is unclear. Germline assignment: CDR1 SGHRS and CDR2 YFSETQ. The CDR3 sequence is 15 residues long. Deletions cut 2 bases from V and 1 base from J, with 12 bases between. The DNA of the CDR3 is TGCGCCAGCAGCTTTGCAGTTTTTGGGAACACTGAAGCTTTCTTT. Translation gives CASSFAVFGNTEAFF.

The chain couples TRBV5-1 to TRBJ2-1; D is possibly TRBD2 (5 bases). This CDR3 region has 14 residues. Looked up from germline, CDR1 is SGHRS and CDR2 is YFSETQ. V lost 0 bases and J 7 bases, leaving 11 bases between the germline ends. This chain's CDR3 is CASSLVSGGNEQFF. For the CDR3, the DNA is TGCGCCAGCAGCTTGGTGAGCGGCGGTAATGAGCAGTTCTTC.

The chain uses TRBV5-6 and TRBJ1-4, with a weak D call TRBD1 (5 bases). V was pared by 0 bases and J by 10 bases, with 13 bases between. The germline gives CDR1 SGHDT, CDR2 YYEEEE. The CDR3 spans 14 residues. CDR3 in DNA: TGTGCCAGCAGCTTGGGGCAGAGGGGCGGAAAACTGTTTTTT. Its protein is CASSLGQRGGKLFF.

The chain has TRBV5-4 and TRBJ2-1; 9 bases agree with TRBD1. Germline V gene sequence: CDR1 SGHNT, CDR2 YYREEE (reference sequence). The CDR3 runs 15 residues. The J segment lost 7 bases and the V segment lost 1 base, leaving 6 bases of the junction unmatched. The CDR3, as DNA: TGTGCCAGCAGCTTGCCGGGACAGGGTGGAAATGAGCAGTTCTTC. The encoded protein is CASSLPGQGGNEQFF.

The rearrangement links TRBV6-5 to TRBJ1-6, with D perhaps TRBD1 (5 bases). The CDR3 runs to 15 residues. The V gene lost 2 bases and the J gene lost 6 bases, with 11 bases spanning the gap. CDR1 and CDR2 (germline): MNHEY, SVGAGI. CDR3 region: CASSYGDRSNSPLHF. CDR3 DNA sequence: TGTGCCAGCAGTTACGGTGACAGATCTAATTCACCCCTCCACTTT.

V gene TRBV28 combines with J gene TRBJ1-5; perhaps TRBD1 as D (5 bases). This CDR3 spans 15 amino acids. The V end was cut by 2 bases, the J end by 3 bases, with 11 bases between. Per germline, CDR1 MDHEN and CDR2 SYDVKM. The CDR3 protein is CASSLGRVVNQPQHF. The CDR3 DNA sequence: TGTGCCAGCAGTTTAGGCAGGGTAGTCAATCAGCCCCAGCATTTT.

The V gene is TRBV30, the J gene TRBJ1-2; unclear D gene. Germline loops: CDR1 GTSNPN, CDR2 SVGIG (reference sequence). Trimming cost V 5 bases and J 8 bases, with 9 bases left between them. The CDR3 runs to 10 residues. CDR3 sequence: CAWGTVGYTF. As DNA, the CDR3 is TGTGCCTGGGGAACGGTGGGCTACACCTTC.